This T cell receptor beta chain derives from a study of STAT5B mutations in CD4+ large granular lymphocyte leukemia. The wider study: Among healthy donors, a particular HLA allele went with more CDR3 'QG' motifs.

The germline V and J ends were trimmed by 0 bases and 8 bases, with 20 bases remaining between them. The CDR3 has 16 residues. CDR1 is SGHRS, CDR2 YFSETQ, per germline. This was a survey-level run. Method: immunoSEQ multiplex PCR; TCRdb's copy keeps in-frame clones and lacks some. The sample includes 40,000 to 50,000 clones, approximately 84% of them seen just once. Study results and limitations: Main leukemic clonotypes were patient-specific, but approximately 25% appeared at low frequency elsewhere.

As for this clone: Antigen: not known.

What was sequenced was CD4+ T cells from blood buffy coats. This sequence was found in a human donor in good health. The J gene is TRBJ1-2, the V gene TRBV5-1; D is uncertain. The CDR3 sequence is CASSLDSPSRGLGYTF. The CDR3 DNA reads as TGCGCCAGCAGCTTGGACAGTCCCTCCCGGGGTTTGGGCTACACCTTC.